This passage covers 11 T cell receptor beta chains from one sample sequenced in a study of response to subunit inactivated influenza vaccine. In TCRdb, the RT-PCR reads were re-called with MiXCR into one record per CDR3 protein. The table lists under 200,000 distinct CDR3 sequences, roughly 10% of them singletons. The input for sequencing was non-naive T cells sorted from PBMCs, taken 40 to 50 days after vaccination. Receptors were obtained from a man between 45 and 60 years old who received an inactivated influenza vaccine.

This clonotype has ten or more counts. The J gene is TRBJ1-5, the V gene TRBV15, with TRBD1 matching over 10 bases. The CDR3 is made up of 16 amino acids. The germline V gene encodes CDR1 LNHNV and CDR2 YYDKDF (reference sequence). The ends lost 3 bases at V and 4 bases at J; junction bases unmatched: 6. For the CDR3, the DNA is TGTGCCACCAGCAGGCGGGACAGGGGCCCTAATCAGCCCCAGCATTTT. Translation gives CATSRRDRGPNQPQHF.

This clonotype was counted ten times or more. The chain links TRBV10-1 to TRBJ2-2; D uncertain. The V gene's germline CDR1 is WNHNN and CDR2 SYGVQD (reference sequence). This CDR3 spans 12 amino acids. Between the trimmed V and J ends, which lost 3 bases and 5 bases, there was a span of 4 bases. CDR3 coding DNA: TGCGCCAGCAGTGAACAAACCGGGGAGCTGTTTTTT. This encodes CASSEQTGELFF.

V and J are TRBV2 and TRBJ2-2; D remains unclear. This CDR3 has 13 residues. Germline CDR1 SNHLY, CDR2 FYNNEI. Trimming took 3 bases from V and 6 from J, leaving 8 bases between them. The CDR3 is CASSEERSGELFF. The CDR3 DNA reads as TGTGCCAGCAGTGAGGAAAGGTCCGGGGAGCTGTTTTTT.

This clonotype came up many times. The J gene is TRBJ2-2, the V gene TRBV15; TRBD2 agrees at 10 bases. The germline V gene has CDR1 LNHNV and CDR2 YYDKDF (reference sequence). V lost 2 bases to trimming and J lost 0 bases; unmatched junction nucleotides: 6. The CDR3 length is 18 residues. CDR3 in amino acids: CATSRPGLADTNTGELFF. The DNA for the CDR3 is TGTGCCACCAGCAGACCCGGACTAGCGGATACGAACACCGGGGAGCTGTTTTTT.

This clonotype was observed at least ten times. This chain connects TRBV24-1 to TRBJ1-2; D is unclear. The CDR3 spans 15 residues. Germline-derived CDR1 and CDR2 are KGHDR and SFDVKD. V lost 2 bases and J 2 bases, leaving 11 bases between the germline ends. The CDR3: CATSDSGLQNYGYTF. The DNA of the CDR3 is TGTGCCACCAGTGATTCTGGACTCCAAAACTATGGCTACACCTTC.

This clonotype was seen a handful of times. The chain is built from TRBV6-1 and TRBJ1-2; 7 nucleotides align to TRBD1. The CDR3 contains 16 residues. Germline V lookup: CDR1 MNHNS, CDR2 SASEGT. Trimming cost V 6 bases and J 2 bases; bases outside gene matches: 12. CDR3 nucleotide sequence: TGTGCCAGCAGCAACGATGGAGACAGGGTAAACTATGGCTACACCTTC. It is translated as CASSNDGDRVNYGYTF.

V usage is TRBV15 and J usage is TRBJ2-7, with 7 bases matching TRBD1. From germline, CDR1 is LNHNV and CDR2 YYDKDF (reference sequence). The ends lost 0 bases at V and 6 bases at J; junction bases unmatched: 14. The CDR3 is 17 residues long. DNA for the CDR3: TGTGCCACCAGCAGAGAAGGCCGACAGGGTGGTAGAGGCGAGCAGTACTTC. Residues: CATSREGRQGGRGEQYF.

This sequence joins TRBV12-3 or TRBV12-4 and TRBJ1-1; tentative D call: TRBD1 (5 bases). Between the trimmed V and J ends, which lost 5 bases and 10 bases, there was a span of 17 bases. CDR3 length: 13 residues. CDR3 nucleotide sequence: TGTGCCAGCAGTCCCGGCCTCGACAGAGGAGCTTTCTTT. Residues: CASSPGLDRGAFF.

V usage is TRBV3-1 and J usage is TRBJ2-7; 11 bases fit TRBD2. This CDR3 is 15 amino acids long. CDR1 and CDR2 from the germline V gene are LGHDT and YNNKEL (reference sequence). The ends lost 4 bases at V and 2 bases at J; junction bases unmatched: 4. The CDR3 loop reads CASSPLAGGAYEQYF. The CDR3 DNA reads as TGTGCCAGCAGCCCTCTAGCGGGAGGTGCCTACGAGCAGTACTTC.

This clonotype was detected ten times or more. V usage is TRBV2 and J usage is TRBJ1-4; D is unclear. Germline CDR1 and CDR2: SNHLY and FYNNEI. Trimming left V 0 bases short and J 14 bases short, with 10 bases between. The CDR3 consists of 12 residues. This chain's CDR3 is CASSEAGVELFF. The CDR3 nucleotides read TGTGCCAGCAGTGAAGCCGGGGTTGAGCTGTTTTTT. Full variable domain (missing parts from reference TRBV2 and TRBJ1-4): EPEVTQTPSHQVTQMGQEVILRCVPISNHLYFYWYRQILGQKVEFLVSFYNNEISEKSEIFDDQFSVERPDGSNFTLKIRSTKLEDSAMYFCASSEAGVELFFGSGTQLSVL.

This chain joins TRBV25-1 and TRBJ2-3, with 12 nucleotides matching TRBD2. With V trimmed by 3 bases and J by 4 bases, 8 bases remained unmatched. Per germline, CDR1 MGHDK and CDR2 SYGVNS. The CDR3 runs 17 residues. The CDR3 sequence is CASSDHPSGRASDTQYF. The CDR3 DNA is TGTGCCAGCAGTGATCATCCTAGCGGGAGGGCATCAGATACGCAGTATTTT.